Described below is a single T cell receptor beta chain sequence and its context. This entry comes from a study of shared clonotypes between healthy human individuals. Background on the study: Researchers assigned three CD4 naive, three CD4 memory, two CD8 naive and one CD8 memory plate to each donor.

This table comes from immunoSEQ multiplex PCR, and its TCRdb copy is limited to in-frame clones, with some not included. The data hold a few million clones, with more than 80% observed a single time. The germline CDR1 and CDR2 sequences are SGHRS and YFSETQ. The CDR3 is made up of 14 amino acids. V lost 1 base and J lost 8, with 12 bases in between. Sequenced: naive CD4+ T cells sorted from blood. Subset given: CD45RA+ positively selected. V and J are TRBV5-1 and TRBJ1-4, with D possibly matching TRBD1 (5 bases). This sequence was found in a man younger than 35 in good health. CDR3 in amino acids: CASSLRGEVEKLFF. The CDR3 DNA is TGCGCCAGCAGCTTGCGAGGGGAGGTCGAAAAACTGTTTTTT.